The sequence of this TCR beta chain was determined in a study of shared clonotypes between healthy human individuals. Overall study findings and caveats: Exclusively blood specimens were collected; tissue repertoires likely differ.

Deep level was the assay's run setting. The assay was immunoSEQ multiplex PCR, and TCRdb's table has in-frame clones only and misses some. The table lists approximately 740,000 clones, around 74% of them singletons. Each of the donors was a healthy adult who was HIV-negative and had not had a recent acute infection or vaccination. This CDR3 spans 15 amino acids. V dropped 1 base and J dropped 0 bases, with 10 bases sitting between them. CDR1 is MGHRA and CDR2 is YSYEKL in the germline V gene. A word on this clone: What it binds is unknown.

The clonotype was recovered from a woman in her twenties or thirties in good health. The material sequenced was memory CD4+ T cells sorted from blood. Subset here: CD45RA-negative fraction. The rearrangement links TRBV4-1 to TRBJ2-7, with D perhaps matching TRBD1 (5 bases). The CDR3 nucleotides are TGCGCCAGCAGCCAAGGCCACGACAGCTCCTACGAGCAGTACTTC. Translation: CASSQGHDSSYEQYF.